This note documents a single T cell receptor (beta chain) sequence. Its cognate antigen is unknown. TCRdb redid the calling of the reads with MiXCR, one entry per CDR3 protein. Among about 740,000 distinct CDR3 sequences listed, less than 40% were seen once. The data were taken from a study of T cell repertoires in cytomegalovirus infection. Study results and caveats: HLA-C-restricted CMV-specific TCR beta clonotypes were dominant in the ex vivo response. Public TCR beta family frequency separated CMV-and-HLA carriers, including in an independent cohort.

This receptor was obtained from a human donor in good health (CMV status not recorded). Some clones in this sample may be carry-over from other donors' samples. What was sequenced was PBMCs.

CDR3: CASSEGARVYEQYF. The CDR3 coding sequence is TGTGCCAGTAGTGAAGGGGCCAGGGTCTACGAGCAGTACTTC. V and J are TRBV19 and TRBJ2-7; D is perhaps TRBD1 (5 bases). Germline V CDR1 and CDR2: LNHDA, SQIVND (reference sequence). This CDR3 comprises 14 residues. The V end lost 5 bases, the J end lost 3 bases, and 14 bases lay between the germline ends.